These 8 T cell receptor beta chains originate from one sample sequenced in a study of CD8 T cells in ankylosing spondylitis. In TCRdb, the 5' RACE reads were re-called with MiXCR into one record per CDR3 protein. The table lists a few hundred thousand distinct CDR3 sequences, approximately 22% of them singletons. Sample: blood, either unsorted or a sorted T cell fraction (not recorded which). The origin of the receptors is a male donor with ankylosing spondylitis or in good health (not recorded which).

This clonotype was observed a handful of times. The rearrangement links TRBV12-3 or TRBV12-4 to TRBJ2-7; D tentatively reads TRBD1 or TRBD2 (5 bases each). This CDR3 has 12 amino acids. Trimming took off 5 bases at V and 5 bases at J, with 10 bases between the two ends. For the CDR3, the DNA is TGTGCCAGCAGTCCCGGGACCCACGAGCAGTACTTC. Protein: CASSPGTHEQYF.

The chain uses TRBV5-1 and TRBJ2-3; 10 bases agree with TRBD1. J gave up 2 bases and V 4 bases, and 4 bases lay outside the gene matches. Germline V gene lookup returns CDR1 SGHRS and CDR2 YFSETQ. The CDR3 is made up of 15 amino acids. CDR3: CASSATGGYTDTQYF. CDR3 DNA: TGCGCCAGCAGCGCGACAGGGGGCTACACAGATACGCAGTATTTT.

The sample holds a few counts of this clonotype. The rearrangement joins TRBV12-3 or TRBV12-4 to TRBJ2-2, with a weak D call TRBD2 (5 bases). The CDR3 contains 16 residues. With 6 bases removed from V and 0 bases from J, the gap between germline ends came to 14 bases. The CDR3: CASSTTGRTNTGELFF. CDR3 bases: TGTGCCAGCAGCACGACGGGAAGGACGAACACCGGGGAGCTGTTTTTT.

In its sample, this clonotype was seen a few times. The chain is built from TRBV10-1 and TRBJ2-7; 7 bases match TRBD1. The length of the CDR3 is 14 residues. J was trimmed by 1 base and V by 3 bases; bases with no gene match: 3. Germline-derived CDR1 and CDR2 are WNHNN and SYGVQD (reference sequence). DNA for the CDR3: TGCGCCAGCAGTGAATCAGGGGGTTCCTACGAGCAGTACTTC. The encoded protein is CASSESGGSYEQYF.

This clonotype was picked up a small number of times. This chain joins TRBV10-3 and TRBJ1-3; maybe TRBD1 (5 bases). V was trimmed by 6 bases and J by 3 bases, leaving 15 bases between them. The CDR3 totals 15 residues. Germline V CDR1 and CDR2: ENHRY, SYGVKD. The CDR3 nucleotides read TGTGCCATCAGGGCCGGGACTATTAGTGGAAACACCATATATTTT. This translates into CAIRAGTISGNTIYF.

V gene TRBV11-1 combines with J gene TRBJ2-6; D may be TRBD1 (6 bases). This CDR3 spans 20 amino acids. Trimming cost V 7 bases and J 1 base, with 26 bases left between them. CDR1 and CDR2 (germline): SGHAT, FQDESV (reference sequence). This chain's CDR3 is CASMTPPTGPTGSGANVLTF. The CDR3 coding sequence is TGTGCCAGCATGACCCCCCCTACAGGGCCTACCGGATCTGGGGCCAACGTCCTGACTTTC.

The sample holds a few counts of this clonotype. The V and J genes are TRBV3-1 and TRBJ2-5, with a weak D call TRBD1 (5 bases). Deletions cut 2 bases from V and 1 base from J, with 8 bases between. Germline V gene lookup returns CDR1 LGHDT and CDR2 YNNKEL (reference sequence). This CDR3 is 14 amino acids long. Written as DNA, the CDR3 is TGTGCCAGCAGCCAACCAGGGTTCCAAGAGACCCAGTACTTC. This sequence encodes CASSQPGFQETQYF.

The V call is TRBV29-1, the J call TRBJ2-5; TRBD2 aligns across 7 bases. CDR1 and CDR2 (germline): SQVTM, ANQGSEA. Germline trimming cut 6 bases from V and 3 bases from J; bases unmatched to any gene: 4. This CDR3 has 12 amino acids. The CDR3 spells CSVRGLEETQYF. The CDR3 coding sequence is TGCAGCGTCCGAGGACTAGAAGAGACCCAGTACTTC.